This TCR beta chain originates from a study of shared clonotypes between healthy human individuals. Study-wide results and limits: Sharing across four donors was highest in naive CD4 (roughly 5%) and lowest in memory CD8 (approximately 0.4%). Estimated richness was generally greater in naive than memory subsets.

The CDR3 covers 14 residues. Trimming stripped 2 bases from V and 8 bases from J, with 15 bases between. Germline values: CDR1 MNHEY, CDR2 SVGAGI. Every subset had its genomic DNA shared out evenly among several immunoSEQ plates. Method: immunoSEQ multiplex PCR; TCRdb's copy keeps in-frame clones and lacks some. The sample lists around 1.5 million clones, nearly 99% occurring once. A note on this clone: The target antigen is unknown.

Sequencing was done on a sample of naive CD4+ T cells sorted from blood. Subset here: CD45RA+ positively selected. The source of this sequence is a man younger than 45 in good health. The V call is TRBV6-5, the J call TRBJ1-2; TRBD1 might be the D (6 bases). The CDR3 DNA reads TGTGCCAGCAGTTACCTACCGGGACAATCGGGCTACACCTTC. As protein: CASSYLPGQSGYTF.